This TCR beta chain came from a study of post-analysis software for immune sequencing data. Study results and limitations: Elevated frequency relative to controls characterized several TRBV segments in patients, TRBV5-6, TRBV5-1 and TRBV20-1 among them.

Sequencing libraries made from TCR beta cDNA carried unique molecular identifiers. One entry per CDR3 protein, called by TCRdb with MiXCR from the PCR reads. Here the sample spans 650,000 to 900,000 distinct CDR3 sequences, about half being singletons. As concerns this clonotype: Its antigen is still unknown.

The CDR3 covers 14 residues. Germline CDR1 reads WSHSY; CDR2 reads SAAADI. V gave up 0 bases and J gave up 1 base, with 6 bases separating them. The source material was blood. V usage is TRBV10-2 and J usage is TRBJ1-2, with unresolved D. This TCR was sampled from a girl aged 5 to 17 with multiple sclerosis. The CDR3 region is CASSESGSNYGYTF. The CDR3 DNA reads TGCGCCAGCAGTGAGTCTGGCAGTAACTATGGCTACACCTTC.